The 21 T cell receptor beta chains in this list originate from one sample, sequenced in a study of PD-L1 blockade in urothelial cancer. The time point denotes: pretreatment peripheral blood. Some clones are missing from TCRdb's copy, which holds only in-frame ones; the method was immunoSEQ multiplex PCR. The sample yields tens of thousands of clones, around nine tenths seen once. Sample: PBMCs, taken around atezolizumab (anti-PD-L1) treatment. Receptors originate from an older woman with urothelial cancer.

J is TRBJ2-4 and V is TRBV21-1; whether TRBD2, the table's D call, matches the DNA was not checked. TRBV21-1 is listed as a pseudogene. CDR3 size: 15 residues. CDR3 loop: CASSKREAAKNIQYF. In DNA, the CDR3 is TGTGCCAGCAGCAAACGTGAGGCAGCTAAAAACATTCAGTACTTC.

The CDR3 reads CASSPRRTLNTGELFF. The CDR3 DNA reads TGTGCCAGCAGTCCCCGTAGGACACTGAACACCGGGGAGCTGTTTTTT. This sequence joins TRBV28 and TRBJ2-2; perhaps TRBD1 as D (5 bases). The CDR3 sequence is 16 residues long. Per germline, CDR1 MDHEN and CDR2 SYDVKM. Trimming cost V 5 bases and J 1 base, with 14 bases left between them.

The gene calls are TRBV10-2 and TRBJ2-3, with D possibly matching TRBD2 (5 bases). Germline V CDR1 and CDR2: WSHSY, SAAADI. V dropped 3 bases and J dropped 0 bases, with 13 bases sitting between them. The CDR3 has 16 amino acids. The CDR3 reads CASSDPSWASTDTQYF. Written as DNA, the CDR3 is TGCGCCAGCAGTGATCCTAGCTGGGCTAGCACAGATACGCAGTATTTT.

CDR3 coding DNA: TGTGCCAGCAGCTTAGGTACAGGGAACATTCAGTACTTC. This codes for CASSLGTGNIQYF. V and J are TRBV7-8 and TRBJ2-4; possibly TRBD1 for D (6 bases). V gave up 1 base and J gave up 7 bases, with 8 bases separating them. This CDR3 comprises 13 residues. The V gene's germline CDR1 is SGHVS and CDR2 FQNEAQ. Together with reference TRBV7-8 and TRBJ2-4, the CDR3 gives the full variable domain: GAGVSQSPRYKVAKRGQDVALRCDPISGHVSLFWYQQALGQGPEFLTYFQNEAQLDKSGLPSDRFFAERPEGSVSTLKIQRTQQEDSAVYLCASSLGTGNIQYFGAGTRLSVL.

The chain links TRBV9 to TRBJ2-3; 9 bases are shared with TRBD2. V was clipped by 4 bases and J by 4 bases; unmatched bases: 7. CDR3 size: 15 residues. Germline assignment: CDR1 SGDLS and CDR2 YYNGEE. The CDR3 sequence is CASSPLLAGSDTQYF. The CDR3 region has the DNA TGTGCCAGCAGCCCCCTCCTAGCGGGATCAGATACGCAGTATTTT.

The chain has TRBV2 and TRBJ2-7, with 8 bases aligning to TRBD1. Losses at the gene ends were 8 bases for V and 6 bases for J; bases not matched to a gene: 12. CDR3 length: 14 residues. The germline V gene has CDR1 SNHLY and CDR2 FYNNEI. DNA of the CDR3: TGTGCCAGCTCTGCCGGGACAGGTCCCTTCGAGCAGTACTTC. This codes for CASSAGTGPFEQYF.

V gene TRBV7-9 combines with J gene TRBJ1-4; perhaps TRBD1 as D (6 bases). Germline values: CDR1 SEHNR, CDR2 FQNEAQ (reference sequence). V shed 5 bases and J shed 6 bases, with 13 bases lying between them. This CDR3 has 14 residues. The CDR3 loop is CASSPAGAHEKLFF. The CDR3 DNA is TGTGCCAGCAGCCCGGCAGGGGCCCATGAAAAACTGTTTTTT. The whole variable domain, filled in from reference TRBV7-9 and TRBJ1-4, reads DTGVSQNPRHKITKRGQNVTFRCDPISEHNRLYWYRQTLGQGPEFLTYFQNEAQLEKSRLLSDRFSAERPKGSFSTLEIQRTEQGDSAMYLCASSPAGAHEKLFFGSGTQLSVL.

The chain carries TRBV29-1 and TRBJ1-1; weak D call: TRBD1 (6 bases). The V and J ends lost 3 bases and 3 bases respectively, with 23 bases between them. Germline V lookup: CDR1 SQVTM, CDR2 ANQGSEA. There are 17 residues in the CDR3. The CDR3 DNA sequence: TGCAGCGTTGATATTTCTCACCTGGGGGCAACGGACACTGAAGCTTTCTTT. Residues: CSVDISHLGATDTEAFF.

The chain uses TRBV2 and TRBJ2-2; D possibly corresponds to TRBD1 (5 bases). Germline CDR1 is SNHLY and CDR2 is FYNNEI. V was pared by 2 bases and J by 4 bases, with 11 bases between. This CDR3 has 15 residues. The CDR3 reads CASSESWGVTGELFF. The DNA for the CDR3 is TGTGCCAGCAGTGAATCGTGGGGCGTCACCGGGGAGCTGTTTTTT.

The V gene is TRBV11-2, the J gene TRBJ1-2, with 7 bases identical to TRBD1. The germline CDR1 and CDR2 sequences are SGHAT and FQNNGV. This CDR3 has 13 residues. V lost 1 base, J lost 8 bases, and 4 bases stayed unmatched. CDR3 in DNA: TGTGCCAGCAGCTTAGTTCCAGGGGGGGGCTACACCTTC. Encoded protein: CASSLVPGGGYTF. Filled out from reference TRBV11-2 and TRBJ1-2, the complete variable domain reads EAGVAQSPRYKIIEKRQSVAFWCNPISGHATLYWYQQILGQGPKLLIQFQNNGVVDDSQLPKDRFSAERLKGVDSTLKIQPAKLEDSAVYLCASSLVPGGGYTFGSGTRLTVV.

The chain employs TRBV5-1 and TRBJ2-1, with 7 bases that match TRBD2. Germline V gene data show CDR1 as SGHRS and CDR2 as YFSETQ. V lost 3 bases, J lost 1 base, and 10 bases stayed unmatched. This CDR3 spans 17 amino acids. DNA for the CDR3: TGCGCCAGCAGCTCTCCGGGGGGAAGTTGGTCCTACAATGAGCAGTTCTTC. This encodes CASSSPGGSWSYNEQFF.

This clone appeared a single time. V is TRBV10-3 and J is TRBJ2-6; 13 bases line up with TRBD2. Germline loops: CDR1 ENHRY, CDR2 SYGVKD. V was clipped by 3 bases and J by 2 bases; unmatched bases: 1. This CDR3 has 17 amino acids. For the CDR3, the DNA is TGTGCCATCAGTGAAGGACTAGCGGGAGCTGGGGCCAACGTCCTGACTTTC. It encodes CAISEGLAGAGANVLTF.

On this clone: The DNA is left out, because the CDR3 cannot be placed on it with certainty; the CDR3 is given as TCRdb lists it. The V gene is TRBV29-1, the J gene TRBJ1-2; the D segment call TRBD1 is taken from the table without a DNA check. The CDR3 totals 13 residues, both ends included. Germline CDR1 is SQVTM and CDR2 is ANQGSEA. The CDR3 sequence is CSVGAGTGVLDTF.

The rearrangement links TRBV18 to TRBJ1-1; TRBD1 matches 9 bases. The CDR3 length is 18 residues. Per germline, CDR1 KGHSH and CDR2 LQKENI. J lost 1 base, V lost 1 base, and 10 bases had no gene match. CDR3 DNA sequence: TGTGCCAGCTCACCACGGTCGACAGGGGGGCAAGGGAACACTGAAGCTTTCTTT. Translating it yields CASSPRSTGGQGNTEAFF.

This chain connects TRBV20-1 to TRBJ2-3; the D is unclear. Trimming removed 5 bases from V and 8 bases from J, with 11 bases in between. The germline CDR1 and CDR2 sequences are DFQATT and SNEGSKA (reference sequence). This CDR3 has 11 residues. Here the CDR3 reads CSAFLVGTQYF. The CDR3 nucleotides are TGCAGTGCTTTTTTAGTCGGTACGCAGTATTTT.

Relative to its sample, this clone is medium-sized (0.01 to 0.1%). The rearrangement links TRBV7-8 to TRBJ1-1; TRBD1 is a possible D gene (5 bases). The CDR3 is 13 amino acids. CDR1 and CDR2 (germline): SGHVS, FQNEAQ. The V end lost 5 bases, the J end lost 8 bases, and 15 bases lay between the germline ends. CDR3 DNA: TGTGCCAGCAGCATAAGACAGTGGGTCGAAGCTTTCTTT. Its translation: CASSIRQWVEAFF.

As DNA, the CDR3 is TGCGCCAGCAGCCCCGGGCCGGGACTATGGCAAGAGACCCAGTACTTC. It codes for CASSPGPGLWQETQYF. This chain uses TRBV5-1 with TRBJ2-5; the match to TRBD2 covers 7 bases. J was trimmed by 2 bases and V by 4 bases; bases with no gene match: 11. The CDR3 extends over 16 amino acids. CDR1 SGHRS and CDR2 YFSETQ come from the germline V gene.

CDR3 in amino acids: CASNGENYGYTF. As DNA, the CDR3 is TGTGCCAGCAACGGAGAGAACTATGGCTACACCTTC. The rearrangement uses TRBV11-1 and TRBJ1-2; D is undetermined. The germline V and J ends were trimmed by 7 bases and 2 bases, with 8 bases remaining between them. The germline gives CDR1 SGHAT, CDR2 FQDESV (reference sequence). The CDR3 is made up of 12 amino acids.

In nucleotides, the CDR3 is TGTGCCAACCAGGGACAGGGGTTCGTCGGCTACACCTTC. It is translated as CANQGQGFVGYTF. The J gene is TRBJ1-2, the V gene TRBV6-6, with 10 bases aligning to TRBD1. This CDR3 contains 13 residues. V dropped 10 bases and J dropped 8; count of bases not matched to a gene: 10. CDR1 is MNHNY, CDR2 SVGAGI, per germline (reference sequence).

This chain uses TRBV11-3 with TRBJ2-2, with D possibly being TRBD1 (6 bases). The ends were cut back, 3 bases at V and 2 bases at J, with 10 bases in the middle. Germline assignment: CDR1 SGHNT and CDR2 YENEEA. This CDR3 region has 15 residues. Here the CDR3 DNA reads TGTGCCAGCAGCTTCGGCAGGGGTAACACCGGGGAGCTGTTTTTT. Its protein is CASSFGRGNTGELFF.

The chain couples TRBV27 to TRBJ1-2, with a weak D call TRBD1 (6 bases). V was cut by 8 bases and J by 8 bases, with 18 bases left in between. Germline V gene data show CDR1 as MNHEY and CDR2 as SMNVEV (reference sequence). The CDR3 contains 13 residues. The CDR3 sequence: CASSYRGAEGYTF. DNA for the CDR3: TGTGCCAGCTCCTACCGGGGGGCGGAAGGCTACACCTTC.